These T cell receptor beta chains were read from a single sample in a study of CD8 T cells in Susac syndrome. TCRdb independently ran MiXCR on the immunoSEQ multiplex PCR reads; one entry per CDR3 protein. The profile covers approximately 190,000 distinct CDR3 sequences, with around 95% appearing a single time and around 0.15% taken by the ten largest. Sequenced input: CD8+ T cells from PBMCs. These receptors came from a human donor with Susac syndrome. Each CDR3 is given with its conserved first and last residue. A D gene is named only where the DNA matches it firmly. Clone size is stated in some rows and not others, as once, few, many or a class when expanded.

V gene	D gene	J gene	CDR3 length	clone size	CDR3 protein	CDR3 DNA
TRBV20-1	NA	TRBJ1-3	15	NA	CSARDFNRSGNTIYF	TGCAGTGCTAGAGATTTCAATCGCTCTGGAAACACCATATATTTT
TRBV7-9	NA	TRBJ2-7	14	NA	CASITTGTSYEQYF	TGTGCCAGCATCACTACAGGGACATCCTACGAGCAGTACTTC
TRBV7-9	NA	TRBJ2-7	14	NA	CASSTGNSVDEQYF	TGTGCCAGCAGTACAGGGAATTCGGTGGACGAGCAGTACTTC
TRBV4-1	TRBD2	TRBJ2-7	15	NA	CASSPLGGLAAEQYF	TGCGCCAGCAGCCCCTTGGGAGGACTAGCGGCCGAGCAGTACTTC
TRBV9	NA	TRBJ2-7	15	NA	CASSGGSDVPYEQYF	TGTGCCAGCAGCGGAGGATCGGACGTCCCCTACGAGCAGTACTTC
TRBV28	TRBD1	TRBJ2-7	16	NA	CASSLDRGGEDYEQYF	TGTGCCAGCAGTCTCGACAGGGGCGGCGAAGACTACGAGCAGTACTTC
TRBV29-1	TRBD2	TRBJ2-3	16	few	CSVEGGLAGSTDTQYF	TGCAGCGTTGAGGGAGGACTAGCGGGGAGCACAGATACGCAGTATTTT
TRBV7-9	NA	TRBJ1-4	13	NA	CASGRLFGEKLFF	TGTGCCAGCGGGCGCCTATTTGGGGAAAAACTGTTTTTT
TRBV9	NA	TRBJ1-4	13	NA	CASSVDAGEKLFF	TGTGCCAGCAGCGTAGATGCGGGTGAAAAACTGTTTTTT
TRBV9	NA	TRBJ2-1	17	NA	CASSVDDLLGSYNEQFF	TGTGCCAGCAGCGTAGACGACCTCCTAGGATCCTACAATGAGCAGTTCTTC
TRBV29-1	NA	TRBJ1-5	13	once	CSLRRASNQPQHF	TGCAGCTTACGTCGAGCTAGCAATCAGCCCCAGCATTTT
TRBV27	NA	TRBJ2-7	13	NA	CASSLTSSYEQYF	TGTGCCAGCAGTTTAACGAGCTCCTACGAGCAGTACTTC
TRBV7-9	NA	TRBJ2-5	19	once	CASSLAALETQSPQETQYF	TGTGCCAGCAGCTTAGCGGCGTTGGAAACTCAGTCCCCGCAAGAGACCCAGTACTTC
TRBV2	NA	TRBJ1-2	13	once	CASSVVTGRGYTF	TGTGCCAGCAGTGTGGTAACAGGTCGCGGCTACACCTTC
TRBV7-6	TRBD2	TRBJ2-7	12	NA	CASSSGGGEQYF	TGTGCCAGCAGCTCGGGGGGGGGCGAGCAGTACTTC
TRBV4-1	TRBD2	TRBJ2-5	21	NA	CASSQVRGRWLAGTPGETQYF	TGCGCCAGCAGCCAAGTTCGGGGACGTTGGCTAGCGGGGACCCCCGGGGAGACCCAGTACTTC
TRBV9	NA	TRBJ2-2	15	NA	CASSGRYPNTGELFF	TGTGCCAGCAGTGGGAGGTACCCGAACACCGGGGAGCTGTTTTTT
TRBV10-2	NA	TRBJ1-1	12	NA	CASSEGDSEAFF	TGCGCCAGCAGTGAAGGGGACTCTGAAGCTTTCTTT
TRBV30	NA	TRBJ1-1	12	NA	CAWTGLNTEAFF	TGTGCCTGGACAGGGCTGAACACTGAAGCTTTCTTT
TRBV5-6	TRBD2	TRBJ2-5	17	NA	CASSLQLSGGAKETQYF	TGTGCCAGCAGCTTGCAACTAAGCGGGGGGGCAAAAGAGACCCAGTACTTC
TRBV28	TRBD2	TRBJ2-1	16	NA	CASSLTSGGLRGEQFF	TGTGCCAGCAGTTTGACTAGCGGGGGCCTCCGGGGTGAGCAGTTCTTC
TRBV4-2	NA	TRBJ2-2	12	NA	CASSQIPGELFF	TGTGCCAGCAGCCAAATCCCCGGGGAGCTGTTTTTT
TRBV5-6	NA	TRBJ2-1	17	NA	CASSPLRVGFGNNEQFF	TGTGCCAGCAGCCCGCTTCGGGTAGGGTTTGGCAACAATGAGCAGTTCTTC
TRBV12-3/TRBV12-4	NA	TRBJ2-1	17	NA	CASSSEVALGGLNEQFF	TGTGCCAGCAGTTCCGAGGTGGCTCTCGGAGGCCTCAATGAGCAGTTCTTC
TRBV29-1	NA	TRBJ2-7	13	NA	CSVLRTSTYEQYF	TGCAGCGTTTTACGGACAAGCACCTACGAGCAGTACTTC
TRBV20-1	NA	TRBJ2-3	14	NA	CSARGAIRTDTQYF	TGCAGTGCCCGGGGGGCCATACGCACAGATACGCAGTATTTT
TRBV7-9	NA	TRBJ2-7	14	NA	CASSLPGRSHEQYF	TGTGCCAGCAGTCTGCCGGGGCGCAGCCACGAGCAGTACTTC
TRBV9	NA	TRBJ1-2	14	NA	CASSFTPGDYGYTF	TGTGCCAGCAGCTTTACCCCCGGGGACTATGGCTACACCTTC
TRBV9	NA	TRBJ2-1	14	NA	CASSPVPPIDEQFF	TGTGCCAGCAGTCCTGTACCCCCGATCGATGAGCAGTTCTTC
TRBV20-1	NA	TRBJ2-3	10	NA	CSARLGTQYF	TGCAGTGCTAGGCTGGGGACGCAGTATTTT
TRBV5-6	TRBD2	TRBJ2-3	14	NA	CASSLFGRRGPQYF	TGTGCCAGCAGCTTGTTCGGGAGGAGGGGCCCGCAGTATTTT
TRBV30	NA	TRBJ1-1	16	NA	CAWSVLGSPMNTEAFF	TGTGCCTGGAGTGTCTTGGGGAGTCCCATGAACACTGAAGCTTTCTTT
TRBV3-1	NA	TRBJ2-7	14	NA	CASSQAAPSYEQYF	TGTGCCAGCAGCCAAGCTGCCCCCTCCTACGAGCAGTACTTC
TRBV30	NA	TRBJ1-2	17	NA	CALMFRGGWIRNYGYTF	TGTGCCTTGATGTTCAGGGGCGGATGGATCCGCAACTATGGCTACACCTTC